The T cell receptor (beta chain) under discussion was sequenced for a study of cytomegalovirus exposure and HLA in healthy donors. Study findings and constraints: According to a subsequent analysis, TCR clusters from the first cohort were inclined to appear together in the 90 to 150 validation repertoires. Most sequenced TCRs were rare (though some public TCRs occurred in many donors). CMV antigen specificity of a few CMV-associated chains was confirmed in vitro. Some 150 TCR beta chains were listed as cytomegalovirus-associated.

Notes on this clone: Its antigen is undetermined.

The assay was immunoSEQ multiplex PCR, and TCRdb's table has in-frame clones only and misses some. The sample has 120,000 to 150,000 clones, approximately 90% seen once. The receptor was isolated from a man between 18 and 35 years old in good health and CMV-seronegative. The sequenced material came from PBMCs.

The CDR3 loop is CASSLTGVNGYTF. For the CDR3, the DNA is TGCGCCAGCAGCTTGACAGGGGTTAATGGCTACACCTTC. The chain joins TRBV5-1 to TRBJ1-2; TRBD1 matches 7 bases. The CDR3 extends over 13 amino acids. The trim removed 1 base at V and 6 bases at J, leaving 3 bases unmatched. Germline CDR1 is SGHRS and CDR2 is YFSETQ. The full variable domain, rest sourced from reference TRBV5-1 and TRBJ1-2, is KAGVTQTPRYLIKTRGQQVTLSCSPISGHRSVSWYQQTPGQGLQFLFEYFSETQRNKGNFPGRFSGRQFSNSRSEMNVSTLELGDSALYLCASSLTGVNGYTFGSGTRLTVV.